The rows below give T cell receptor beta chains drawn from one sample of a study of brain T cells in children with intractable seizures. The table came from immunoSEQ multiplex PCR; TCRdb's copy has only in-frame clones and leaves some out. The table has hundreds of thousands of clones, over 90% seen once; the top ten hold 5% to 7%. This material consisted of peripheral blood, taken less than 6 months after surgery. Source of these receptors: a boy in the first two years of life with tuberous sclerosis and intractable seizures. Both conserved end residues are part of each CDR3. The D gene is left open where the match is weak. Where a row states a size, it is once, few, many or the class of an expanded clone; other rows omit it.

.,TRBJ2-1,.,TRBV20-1,CSASRNEQFF,TGCAGTGCTAGTCGGAATGAGCAGTTCTTC
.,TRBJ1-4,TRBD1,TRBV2,CASSGNRQGVNEKLFF,TGTGCCAGCAGTGGAAATAGACAGGGGGTTAATGAAAAACTGTTTTTT
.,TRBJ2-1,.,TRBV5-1,CASSLVSLYNEQFF,TGCGCCAGCAGCTTGGTGTCGCTTTACAATGAGCAGTTCTTC
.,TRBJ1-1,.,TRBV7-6,CASSHFLEAFF,TGTGCCAGCAGCCACTTTCTGGAAGCTTTCTTT
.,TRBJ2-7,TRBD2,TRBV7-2,CASSPLAGSSYEQYF,TGTGCCAGCAGCCCTCTAGCGGGGAGCTCCTACGAGCAGTACTTC
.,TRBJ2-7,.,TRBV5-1,CASSPPGSDEQYF,TGCGCCAGCAGCCCGCCCGGGTCGGACGAGCAGTACTTC
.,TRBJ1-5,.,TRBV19,CASSPFDIINQPQHF,TGTGCCAGTAGTCCCTTTGACATTATCAATCAGCCCCAGCATTTT
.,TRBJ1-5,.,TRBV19,CASSVRTVSNQPQHF,TGTGCCAGTAGCGTCCGGACAGTTAGCAATCAGCCCCAGCATTTT
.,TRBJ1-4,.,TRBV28,CASTSGGANEKLFF,TGTGCCAGCACCAGTGGGGGAGCTAATGAAAAACTGTTTTTT
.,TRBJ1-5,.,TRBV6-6,CASSRSQGYQPQHF,TGTGCCAGCAGTAGATCACAGGGTTACCAGCCCCAGCATTTT
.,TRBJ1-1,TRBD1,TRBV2,CASSRGQGNTEAFF,TGTGCCAGCAGCCGAGGACAGGGAAACACTGAAGCTTTCTTT
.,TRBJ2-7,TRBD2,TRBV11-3,CASSLSAGEPYEQYF,TGTGCCAGCAGCTTATCAGCGGGAGAACCCTACGAGCAGTACTTC
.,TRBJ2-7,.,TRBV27,CASSSDRPTIRGGISYEQYF,TGTGCCAGCAGTTCCGACCGACCAACAATTAGGGGGGGGATATCCTACGAGCAGTACTTC
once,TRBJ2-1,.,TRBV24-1,CATSDRAGWHNEQFF,TGTGCCACCAGTGATCGGGCGGGATGGCACAATGAGCAGTTCTTC
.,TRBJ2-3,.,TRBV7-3,CASSPVSLRHEDADTQYF,TGTGCCAGCAGCCCAGTTTCATTAAGACACGAGGATGCAGATACGCAGTATTTT
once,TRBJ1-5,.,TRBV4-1,CASSHIQGSNQPQHF,TGCGCCAGCAGCCATATCCAGGGGAGCAATCAGCCCCAGCATTTT
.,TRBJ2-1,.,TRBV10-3,CAISGENEQFF,TGTGCCATCAGTGGAGAAAATGAGCAGTTCTTC
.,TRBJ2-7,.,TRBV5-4,CASSRDGGPYEQYF,TGTGCCAGCAGCCGCGACGGCGGCCCCTACGAGCAGTACTTC
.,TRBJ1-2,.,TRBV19,CASSDYGYTF,TGTGCCAGTAGTGACTATGGCTACACCTTC
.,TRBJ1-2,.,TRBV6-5,CATSATNYGYTF,TGTGCCACCTCAGCTACTAACTATGGCTACACCTTC
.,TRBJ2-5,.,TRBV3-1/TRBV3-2,CASSQLEGQTQYF,TGTGCCAGCAGCCAATTGGAGGGACAGACCCAGTACTTC
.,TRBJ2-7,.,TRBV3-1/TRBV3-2,CASSQGGLQGYEQYF,TGTGCCAGCAGCCAAGGAGGTCTACAGGGCTACGAGCAGTACTTC
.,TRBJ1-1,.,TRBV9,CASSLGTLNTEAFF,TGTGCCAGCAGCCTAGGTACATTGAACACTGAAGCTTTCTTT
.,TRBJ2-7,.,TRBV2,CASSGQNTYEQYF,TGTGCCAGCAGCGGACAGAATACCTACGAGCAGTACTTC
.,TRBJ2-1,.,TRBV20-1,CSVKDYNEQFF,TGCAGTGTTAAGGACTACAATGAGCAGTTCTTC
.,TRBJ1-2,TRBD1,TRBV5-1,CASSGQGRGYTF,TGCGCCAGCTCCGGACAGGGACGTGGCTACACCTTC
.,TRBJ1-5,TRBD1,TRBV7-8,CASSGPGGSRQPQHF,TGTGCCAGCAGCGGGCCAGGGGGCTCTAGGCAGCCCCAGCATTTT
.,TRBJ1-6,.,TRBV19,CASSIDSYNSPLHF,TGTGCCAGTAGTATAGACAGCTATAATTCACCCCTCCACTTT
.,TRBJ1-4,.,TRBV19,CASSIGWGVGEKLFF,TGTGCCAGTAGTATCGGGTGGGGCGTAGGCGAAAAACTGTTTTTT
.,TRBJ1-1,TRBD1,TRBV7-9,CASIGQGRTEAFF,TGTGCCAGCATAGGACAGGGGCGTACTGAAGCTTTCTTT
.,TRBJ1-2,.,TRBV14,CASSSNPAGTNYGYTF,TGTGCCAGCAGCTCCAACCCCGCAGGAACCAACTATGGCTACACCTTC
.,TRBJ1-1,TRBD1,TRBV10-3,CAIRPHEGQQNTEAFF,TGTGCCATCAGGCCTCATGAGGGACAGCAGAACACTGAAGCTTTCTTT
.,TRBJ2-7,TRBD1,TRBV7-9,CASSLGQGQGGYEQYF,TGTGCCAGCAGCTTAGGGCAAGGACAGGGAGGCTACGAGCAGTACTTC
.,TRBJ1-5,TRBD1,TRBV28,CASTGTGYMKPQHF,TGTGCCAGCACCGGGACAGGGTATATGAAGCCCCAGCATTTT
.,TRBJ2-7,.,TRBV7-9,CASSLSSYEQYF,TGTGCCAGCAGCCTCTCCTCCTACGAGCAGTACTTC
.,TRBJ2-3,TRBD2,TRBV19,CASTASSGGASDTQYF,TGTGCCAGTACCGCGTCGAGCGGGGGGGCTTCAGATACGCAGTATTTT
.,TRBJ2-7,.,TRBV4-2,CASSQDRRTLPYEQYF,TGTGCCAGCAGCCAAGATAGGCGGACCCTACCTTACGAGCAGTACTTC
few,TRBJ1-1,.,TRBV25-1,CASSEFGGVNTEAFF,TGTGCCAGCAGTGAATTCGGAGGGGTGAACACTGAAGCTTTCTTT
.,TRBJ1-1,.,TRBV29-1,CSVETRHTEAFF,TGCAGCGTTGAGACGAGACACACTGAAGCTTTCTTT
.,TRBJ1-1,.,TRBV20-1,CSASRLGEAFF,TGCAGTGCTAGCAGACTGGGTGAAGCTTTCTTT
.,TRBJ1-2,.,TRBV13,CASSLGAFYGYTF,TGTGCCAGCAGCTTAGGGGCCTTCTATGGCTACACCTTC